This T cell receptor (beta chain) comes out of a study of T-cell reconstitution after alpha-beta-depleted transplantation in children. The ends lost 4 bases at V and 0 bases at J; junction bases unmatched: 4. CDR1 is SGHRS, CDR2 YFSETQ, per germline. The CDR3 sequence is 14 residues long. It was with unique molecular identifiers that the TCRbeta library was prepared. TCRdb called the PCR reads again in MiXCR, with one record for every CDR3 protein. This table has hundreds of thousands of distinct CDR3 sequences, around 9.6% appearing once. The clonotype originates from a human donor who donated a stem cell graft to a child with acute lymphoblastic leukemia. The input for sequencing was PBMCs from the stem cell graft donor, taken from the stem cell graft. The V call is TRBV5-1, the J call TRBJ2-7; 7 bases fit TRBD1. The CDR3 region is CASSVTGASYEQYF. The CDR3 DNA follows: TGCGCCAGCAGCGTAACAGGGGCCTCCTACGAGCAGTACTTC. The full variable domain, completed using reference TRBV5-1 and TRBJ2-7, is KAGVTQTPRYLIKTRGQQVTLSCSPISGHRSVSWYQQTPGQGLQFLFEYFSETQRNKGNFPGRFSGRQFSNSRSEMNVSTLELGDSALYLCASSVTGASYEQYFGPGTRLTVT.